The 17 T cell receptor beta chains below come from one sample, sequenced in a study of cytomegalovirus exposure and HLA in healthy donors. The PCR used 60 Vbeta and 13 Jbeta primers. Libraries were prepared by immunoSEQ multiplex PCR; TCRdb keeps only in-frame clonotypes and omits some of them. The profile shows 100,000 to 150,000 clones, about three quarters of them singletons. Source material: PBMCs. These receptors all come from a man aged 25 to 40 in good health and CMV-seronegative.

In DNA form, the CDR3 reads TGTGCCAGCAGTGGAACAGGGGTCACTGAAGCTTTCTTT. Its protein is CASSGTGVTEAFF. The V gene is TRBV6-1, the J gene TRBJ1-1; TRBD1 matches 7 bases. The ends lost 4 bases at V and 4 bases at J; junction bases unmatched: 3. The CDR3 consists of 13 residues. Germline V gene data show CDR1 as MNHNS and CDR2 as SASEGT.

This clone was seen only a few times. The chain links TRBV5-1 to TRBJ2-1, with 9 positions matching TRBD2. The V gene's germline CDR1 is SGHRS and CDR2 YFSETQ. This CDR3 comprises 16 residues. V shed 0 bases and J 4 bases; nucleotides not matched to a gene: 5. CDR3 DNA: TGCGCCAGCAGCTTGGAGGCGGGGGGGCCATACAATGAGCAGTTCTTC. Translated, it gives CASSLEAGGPYNEQFF.

The chain's CDR3 is CASSEGPRLEQYF. CDR3 nucleotides: TGCGCCAGCAGCGAAGGGCCCCGCCTTGAGCAGTACTTC. The V gene is TRBV4-1, the J gene TRBJ2-7; D ambiguous. V gave up 5 bases and J gave up 7 bases, with 15 bases separating them. This CDR3 comprises 13 residues. CDR1 and CDR2 (germline): MGHRA, YSYEKL.

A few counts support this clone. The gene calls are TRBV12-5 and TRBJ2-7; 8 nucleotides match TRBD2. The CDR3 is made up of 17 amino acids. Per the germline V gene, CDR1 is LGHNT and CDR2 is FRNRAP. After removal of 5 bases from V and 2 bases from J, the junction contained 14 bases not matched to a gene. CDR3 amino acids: CASGLQGLAPSTYEQYF. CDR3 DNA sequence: TGTGCTAGTGGTCTTCAAGGACTAGCTCCCTCGACCTACGAGCAGTACTTC.

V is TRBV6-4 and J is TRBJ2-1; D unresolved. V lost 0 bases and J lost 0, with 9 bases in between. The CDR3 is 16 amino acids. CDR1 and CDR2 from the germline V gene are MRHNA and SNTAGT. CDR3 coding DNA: TGTGCCAGCAGTGACTCGACATCCGCCTCCTACAATGAGCAGTTCTTC. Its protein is CASSDSTSASYNEQFF.

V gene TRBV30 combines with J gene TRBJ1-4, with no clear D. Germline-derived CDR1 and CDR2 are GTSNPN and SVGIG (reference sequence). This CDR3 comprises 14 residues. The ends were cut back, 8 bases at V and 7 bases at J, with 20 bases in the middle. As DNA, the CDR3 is TGTGCCCACTCAAGAGGAACCGCTGGTGAAAAACTGTTTTTT. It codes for CAHSRGTAGEKLFF.

The CDR3 bases are TGTGCCATCAGTCCTTCTGACAGGGGGATCGACGAGCAGTACTTC. It encodes CAISPSDRGIDEQYF. The rearrangement links TRBV10-3 to TRBJ2-7; 9 nucleotides match TRBD1. V gave up 5 bases and J gave up 5 bases; unmatched junction bases: 10. The CDR3 is 15 amino acids. Per the germline V gene, CDR1 is ENHRY and CDR2 is SYGVKD.

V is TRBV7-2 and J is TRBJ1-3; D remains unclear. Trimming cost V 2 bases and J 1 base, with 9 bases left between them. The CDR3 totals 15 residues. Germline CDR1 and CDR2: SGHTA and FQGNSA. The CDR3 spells CASSLSRLSGNTIYF. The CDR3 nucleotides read TGTGCCAGCAGCTTATCTCGGTTATCTGGAAACACCATATATTTT.

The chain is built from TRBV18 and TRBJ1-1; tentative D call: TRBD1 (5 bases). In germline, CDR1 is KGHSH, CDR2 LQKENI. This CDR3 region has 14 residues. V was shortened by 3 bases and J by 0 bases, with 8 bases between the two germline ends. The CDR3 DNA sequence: TGTGCCAGCTCACCCGGACAAATGAACACTGAAGCTTTCTTT. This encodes CASSPGQMNTEAFF.

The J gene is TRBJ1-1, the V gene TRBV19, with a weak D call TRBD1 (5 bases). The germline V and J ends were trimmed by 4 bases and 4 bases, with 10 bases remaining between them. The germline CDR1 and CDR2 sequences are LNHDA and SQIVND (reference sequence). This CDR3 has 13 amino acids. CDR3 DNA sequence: TGTGCCAGTAGTACAGGGTCGGGCACTGAAGCTTTCTTT. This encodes CASSTGSGTEAFF.

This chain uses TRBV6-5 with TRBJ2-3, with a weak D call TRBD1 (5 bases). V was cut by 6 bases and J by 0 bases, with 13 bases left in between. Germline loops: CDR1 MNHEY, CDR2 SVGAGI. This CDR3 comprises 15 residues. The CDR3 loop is CASRESGASTDTQYF. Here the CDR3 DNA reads TGTGCCAGCAGGGAGTCTGGGGCTAGCACAGATACGCAGTATTTT.

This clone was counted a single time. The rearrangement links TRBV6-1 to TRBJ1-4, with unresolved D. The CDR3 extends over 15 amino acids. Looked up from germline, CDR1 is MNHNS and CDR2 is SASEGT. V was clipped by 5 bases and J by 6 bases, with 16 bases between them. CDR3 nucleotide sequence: TGTGCCAGCAGTCAAACCCGACCACGGGATGAAAAACTGTTTTTT. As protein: CASSQTRPRDEKLFF.

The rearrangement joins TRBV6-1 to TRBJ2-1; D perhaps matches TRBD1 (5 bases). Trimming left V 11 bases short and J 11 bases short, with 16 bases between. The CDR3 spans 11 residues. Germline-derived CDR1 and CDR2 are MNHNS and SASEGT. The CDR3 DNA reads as TGTGCCGCACCCATTAGGGGTAAGCAGTTCTTC. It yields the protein CAAPIRGKQFF.

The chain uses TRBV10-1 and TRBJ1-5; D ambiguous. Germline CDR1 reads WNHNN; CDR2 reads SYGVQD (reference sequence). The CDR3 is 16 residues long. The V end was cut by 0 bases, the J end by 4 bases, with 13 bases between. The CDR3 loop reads CASSESFSGYNQPQHF. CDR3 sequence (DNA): TGCGCCAGCAGTGAGTCGTTTTCGGGGTATAATCAGCCCCAGCATTTT.

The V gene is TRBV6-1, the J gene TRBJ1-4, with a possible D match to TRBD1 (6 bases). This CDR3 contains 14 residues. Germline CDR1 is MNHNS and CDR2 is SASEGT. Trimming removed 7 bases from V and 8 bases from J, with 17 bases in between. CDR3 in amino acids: CASTLGGAGEKLFF. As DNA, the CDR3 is TGTGCCAGCACGCTGGGGGGGGCGGGGGAAAAACTGTTTTTT.

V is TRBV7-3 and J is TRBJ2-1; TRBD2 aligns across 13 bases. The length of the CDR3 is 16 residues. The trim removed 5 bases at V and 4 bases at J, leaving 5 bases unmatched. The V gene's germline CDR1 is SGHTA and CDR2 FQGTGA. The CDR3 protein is CASSPRTSGSYNEQFF. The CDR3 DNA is TGTGCCAGCAGCCCTCGGACTAGCGGGAGTTACAATGAGCAGTTCTTC.

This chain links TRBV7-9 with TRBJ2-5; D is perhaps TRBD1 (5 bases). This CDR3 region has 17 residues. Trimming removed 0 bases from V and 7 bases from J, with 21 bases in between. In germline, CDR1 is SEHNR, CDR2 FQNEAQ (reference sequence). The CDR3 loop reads CASSLAQGLSRAGTQYF. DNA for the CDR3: TGTGCCAGCAGCTTAGCGCAAGGGTTGAGCAGGGCCGGGACCCAGTACTTC.